These T cell receptor beta chains were read from a single sample in a study of cytomegalovirus exposure and HLA in healthy donors. The method was immunoSEQ multiplex PCR; TCRdb's version includes in-frame clones alone and lacks a portion of them. The profile shows 90,000 to 150,000 clones, 77% of them singletons. The sequenced sample was PBMCs. These receptors all come from a man between 35 and 55 years old in good health and CMV-seropositive. CDR3s include the opening cysteine and the closing phenylalanine or tryptophan. A D gene is named only where the DNA matches it firmly. Not every row has a clone size; where given, it reads once, few, many or a size class.

d_gene: TRBD1; abundance: -; j_gene: TRBJ1-2; v_gene: TRBV9; len: 15; CDR3nt: TGTGCCAGCAGCCCCACCGGGACAGAGGATTGGGGCTACACCTTC; CDR3aa: CASSPTGTEDWGYTF
d_gene: TRBD1; abundance: -; j_gene: TRBJ2-7; v_gene: TRBV4-1; len: 15; CDR3nt: TGCGCCAGCAGCCAAGGCGTCAGGGGGCAATACGAGCAGTACTTC; CDR3aa: CASSQGVRGQYEQYF
d_gene: -; abundance: -; j_gene: TRBJ1-3; v_gene: TRBV28; len: 18; CDR3nt: TGTGCCAGCAGTTCCCCCTCCTTTAGGTCTAGTACGGGAAACACCATATATTTT; CDR3aa: CASSSPSFRSSTGNTIYF
d_gene: TRBD1; abundance: -; j_gene: TRBJ1-2; v_gene: TRBV9; len: 15; CDR3nt: TGTGCCAGCAGCCGCCAGGGGGGCTCTGACGTTGGCTACACCTTC; CDR3aa: CASSRQGGSDVGYTF
d_gene: -; abundance: once; j_gene: TRBJ1-5; v_gene: TRBV7-9; len: 14; CDR3nt: TGTGCCAGCAGCTTAGACAGGCCCAATCAGCCCCAGCATTTT; CDR3aa: CASSLDRPNQPQHF
d_gene: -; abundance: -; j_gene: TRBJ1-3; v_gene: TRBV19; len: 15; CDR3nt: TGTGCCAGTAGTATGGGGGCCCTCTCTGGAAACACCATATATTTT; CDR3aa: CASSMGALSGNTIYF
d_gene: -; abundance: -; j_gene: TRBJ1-2; v_gene: TRBV11-2; len: 12; CDR3nt: TGTGCCAGCAGCCAGACTCGCTATGGCTACACCTTC; CDR3aa: CASSQTRYGYTF
d_gene: -; abundance: -; j_gene: TRBJ2-2; v_gene: TRBV6-5; len: 13; CDR3nt: TGTGCCAGCAGTTCGGGGGATTCCGGGGAGCTGTTTTTT; CDR3aa: CASSSGDSGELFF
d_gene: -; abundance: -; j_gene: TRBJ2-5; v_gene: TRBV18; len: 18; CDR3nt: TGTGCCAGCTCACCCGATTTTGCCGGGACACTGTACCAAGAGACCCAGTACTTC; CDR3aa: CASSPDFAGTLYQETQYF
d_gene: TRBD1; abundance: -; j_gene: TRBJ1-1; v_gene: TRBV6-5; len: 16; CDR3nt: TGTGCCAGCAGTTACGAACGGACAGGGCTGAACATTGAAGCTTTCTTT; CDR3aa: CASSYERTGLNIEAFF
d_gene: -; abundance: -; j_gene: TRBJ2-3; v_gene: TRBV7-2; len: 15; CDR3nt: TGTGCCAGCAGCTTAGGACACACTAGCACAGATACGCAGTATTTT; CDR3aa: CASSLGHTSTDTQYF
d_gene: -; abundance: once; j_gene: TRBJ2-5; v_gene: TRBV30; len: 12; CDR3nt: TGTGCCTGGAGCTTACTAGGGGAGACCCAGTACTTC; CDR3aa: CAWSLLGETQYF
d_gene: -; abundance: -; j_gene: TRBJ2-7; v_gene: TRBV14; len: 16; CDR3nt: TGTGCCAGCAGCCCGGGGCTGCGGGGGCTAGGTTACGAGCAGTACTTC; CDR3aa: CASSPGLRGLGYEQYF
d_gene: TRBD1; abundance: -; j_gene: TRBJ2-5; v_gene: TRBV5-1; len: 14; CDR3nt: TGCGCCAGCAGCGGAGGACAGGGTGGGGAGACCCAGTACTTC; CDR3aa: CASSGGQGGETQYF
d_gene: TRBD1; abundance: -; j_gene: TRBJ2-1; v_gene: TRBV5-1; len: 14; CDR3nt: TGCGCCAGCAGCGATTCAGGGGGATACAATGAGCAGTTCTTC; CDR3aa: CASSDSGGYNEQFF
d_gene: -; abundance: once; j_gene: TRBJ1-2; v_gene: TRBV10-3; len: 13; CDR3nt: TGTGCCATCAGTGACGAGGATACCTATGGCTACACCTTC; CDR3aa: CAISDEDTYGYTF
d_gene: TRBD1; abundance: -; j_gene: TRBJ1-2; v_gene: TRBV18; len: 14; CDR3nt: TGTGCCAGCTCAAGACAGGGGGGGAACTATGGCTACACCTTC; CDR3aa: CASSRQGGNYGYTF
d_gene: -; abundance: -; j_gene: TRBJ2-7; v_gene: TRBV28; len: 13; CDR3nt: TGTGCCAGCAGTCGGCGGGAACCCTACGAGCAGTACTTC; CDR3aa: CASSRREPYEQYF
d_gene: TRBD2; abundance: -; j_gene: TRBJ2-3; v_gene: TRBV7-7; len: 15; CDR3nt: TGTGCTAGCAGCTTTATCCACGGGGGGTCAGATACGCAGTATTTT; CDR3aa: CASSFIHGGSDTQYF
d_gene: -; abundance: -; j_gene: TRBJ2-2; v_gene: TRBV7-9; len: 16; CDR3nt: TGTTCCAGCAGCCGATCGGGCAGGGCGGACACCGGGGAGCTGTTTTTT; CDR3aa: CSSSRSGRADTGELFF
d_gene: -; abundance: -; j_gene: TRBJ2-5; v_gene: TRBV19; len: 13; CDR3nt: TGTGCCAGTATCAGGACACATCAAGAGACCCAGTACTTC; CDR3aa: CASIRTHQETQYF
d_gene: TRBD1; abundance: -; j_gene: TRBJ2-7; v_gene: TRBV7-9; len: 14; CDR3nt: TGTGCCAGCAGCTTCGGGACAGCTTTCAGAGAGCAGTACTTC; CDR3aa: CASSFGTAFREQYF
d_gene: TRBD2; abundance: few; j_gene: TRBJ2-3; v_gene: TRBV6-1; len: 15; CDR3nt: TGTGCCAGCAGTGATGGCGGGGGGGACACAGATACGCAGTATTTT; CDR3aa: CASSDGGGDTDTQYF
d_gene: -; abundance: few; j_gene: TRBJ2-3; v_gene: TRBV21-1; len: 18; CDR3nt: TGTGCCAGCAGCAAATGTTATAGAGCGGGGGCCGACACAGATACGCAGTATTTT; CDR3aa: CASSKCYRAGADTDTQYF
d_gene: TRBD1; abundance: -; j_gene: TRBJ1-2; v_gene: TRBV4-1; len: 16; CDR3nt: TGCGCCAGCAGCCAACTGACAGGGGGCGAGAACTATGGCTACACCTTC; CDR3aa: CASSQLTGGENYGYTF
d_gene: -; abundance: few; j_gene: TRBJ2-3; v_gene: TRBV15; len: 14; CDR3nt: TGTGCCACCAGCAGAGAGCGGGGAAAAGATACGCAGTATTTT; CDR3aa: CATSRERGKDTQYF
d_gene: -; abundance: -; j_gene: TRBJ2-2; v_gene: TRBV25-1; len: 14; CDR3nt: TGTGCCAGCAGTTCACACAGGGAAACCGGGGAGCTGTTTTTT; CDR3aa: CASSSHRETGELFF
d_gene: -; abundance: -; j_gene: TRBJ2-3; v_gene: TRBV4-3; len: 17; CDR3nt: TGCGCCAGCAGCCAAGAAACGACGCCAGGTCCAACGGATACGCAGTATTTT; CDR3aa: CASSQETTPGPTDTQYF
d_gene: -; abundance: -; j_gene: TRBJ1-5; v_gene: TRBV2; len: 14; CDR3nt: TGTGCCAGCAGTGATCGGGCGGGATTTCAGCCCCAGCATTTT; CDR3aa: CASSDRAGFQPQHF
d_gene: -; abundance: -; j_gene: TRBJ1-2; v_gene: TRBV10-1; len: 15; CDR3nt: TGCGCCAGCATCATTACAGGAGAAGCTAACTATGGCTACACCTTC; CDR3aa: CASIITGEANYGYTF
d_gene: TRBD1; abundance: few; j_gene: TRBJ2-5; v_gene: TRBV6-1; len: 15; CDR3nt: TGTGCCAGCAGTGTATTTTGCCAGGGGGAAAAGACCCAGTACTTC; CDR3aa: CASSVFCQGEKTQYF
d_gene: -; abundance: few; j_gene: TRBJ1-2; v_gene: TRBV7-9; len: 17; CDR3nt: TGTTCCAGCAGCTCCGGGGGCAGGGGAGGGCCGTACTATGGCTACACCTTC; CDR3aa: CSSSSGGRGGPYYGYTF
d_gene: -; abundance: -; j_gene: TRBJ2-1; v_gene: TRBV4-1; len: 13; CDR3nt: TGCGCCAGCAGCCAAGAAAGAGGAAATGAGCAGTTCTTC; CDR3aa: CASSQERGNEQFF
d_gene: -; abundance: -; j_gene: TRBJ1-4; v_gene: TRBV9; len: 16; CDR3nt: TGTGCCAGCAGCGTAGCTACAGCCGCCGCGGGAGAAAAACTGTTTTTT; CDR3aa: CASSVATAAAGEKLFF
d_gene: -; abundance: -; j_gene: TRBJ1-5; v_gene: TRBV19; len: 15; CDR3nt: TGTGCCAGTAAACAGGGCCACCATAGCAATCAGCCCCAGCATTTT; CDR3aa: CASKQGHHSNQPQHF
d_gene: TRBD2; abundance: few; j_gene: TRBJ2-5; v_gene: TRBV7-8; len: 13; CDR3nt: TGTGCCAGCAACGTAGCGGGAGGGGAGACCCAGTACTTC; CDR3aa: CASNVAGGETQYF
d_gene: TRBD1; abundance: few; j_gene: TRBJ1-4; v_gene: TRBV7-9; len: 17; CDR3nt: TGTGCCAGCAGCTTAGTTGGACAGGGGATAGCTAATGAAAAACTGTTTTTT; CDR3aa: CASSLVGQGIANEKLFF
d_gene: -; abundance: -; j_gene: TRBJ2-4; v_gene: TRBV2; len: 14; CDR3nt: TGTGCCAGCAGTGATAATTTCTCGGAAAACAGTCAGTACTTC; CDR3aa: CASSDNFSENSQYF
d_gene: TRBD1; abundance: -; j_gene: TRBJ2-7; v_gene: TRBV9; len: 14; CDR3nt: TGTGCCAGCAGCGGGACAGGGTCTGTGAACGAGCAGTACTTC; CDR3aa: CASSGTGSVNEQYF
d_gene: TRBD1; abundance: -; j_gene: TRBJ2-3; v_gene: TRBV7-6; len: 17; CDR3nt: TGTGCCAGCAGCTTAAACAGGGGTCCCTCCGGCACAGATACGCAGTATTTT; CDR3aa: CASSLNRGPSGTDTQYF
d_gene: TRBD2; abundance: -; j_gene: TRBJ2-3; v_gene: TRBV5-4; len: 16; CDR3nt: TGTGCCAGCAGCTTCGGACTAGCGGGGGGATCAGATACGCAGTATTTT; CDR3aa: CASSFGLAGGSDTQYF
d_gene: -; abundance: -; j_gene: TRBJ1-1; v_gene: TRBV4-3; len: 14; CDR3nt: TGCGCCAGCAGCCAAGATTCGCGGGGTTCTGAAGCTTTCTTT; CDR3aa: CASSQDSRGSEAFF
d_gene: -; abundance: -; j_gene: TRBJ1-1; v_gene: TRBV27; len: 14; CDR3nt: TGTGCCAGCAGCCTACGTGGGGGGGGCACTGAAGCTTTCTTT; CDR3aa: CASSLRGGGTEAFF
d_gene: -; abundance: few; j_gene: TRBJ2-3; v_gene: TRBV7-9; len: 12; CDR3nt: TGTTCCAGCAGCTACGAACTCCAAATGCAGTATTTT; CDR3aa: CSSSYELQMQYF
d_gene: -; abundance: -; j_gene: TRBJ2-7; v_gene: TRBV6-5; len: 14; CDR3nt: TGTGCCAGCAGTTACTCGTGGCAGGGCTACGAGCAGTACTTC; CDR3aa: CASSYSWQGYEQYF
d_gene: -; abundance: -; j_gene: TRBJ1-2; v_gene: TRBV7-9; len: 13; CDR3nt: TGTTCCAGCAGCCAAACAGGGATCTATGGCTACACCTTC; CDR3aa: CSSSQTGIYGYTF
d_gene: -; abundance: -; j_gene: TRBJ1-1; v_gene: TRBV18; len: 16; CDR3nt: TGTGCCAGCTCACCACCGCAGGGTGATATGAACACTGAAGCTTTCTTT; CDR3aa: CASSPPQGDMNTEAFF
d_gene: -; abundance: -; j_gene: TRBJ2-1; v_gene: TRBV6-5; len: 15; CDR3nt: TGTGCCAGCAGACCTCGCGGGGGCGCCTACAATGAGCAGTTCTTC; CDR3aa: CASRPRGGAYNEQFF
d_gene: -; abundance: -; j_gene: TRBJ2-5; v_gene: TRBV19; len: 14; CDR3nt: TGTGCCAGTAGTCCTTGGGGCCAGCAAGAGACCCAGTACTTC; CDR3aa: CASSPWGQQETQYF
d_gene: -; abundance: -; j_gene: TRBJ2-4; v_gene: TRBV29-1; len: 12; CDR3nt: TGCAGCGTTGAGCTAGCCCAAAACATTCAGTACTTC; CDR3aa: CSVELAQNIQYF
d_gene: TRBD1; abundance: -; j_gene: TRBJ1-6; v_gene: TRBV27; len: 15; CDR3nt: TGTGCCAGCAGTTTACTCGGACAGGGGAATTCACCCCTCCACTTT; CDR3aa: CASSLLGQGNSPLHF
d_gene: -; abundance: -; j_gene: TRBJ2-7; v_gene: TRBV5-1; len: 14; CDR3nt: TGCGCCAGCAGCTTCACGACAGGTACCTACGAGCAGTACTTC; CDR3aa: CASSFTTGTYEQYF
d_gene: TRBD1; abundance: -; j_gene: TRBJ2-4; v_gene: TRBV15; len: 13; CDR3nt: TGTGCCACCAGCTCACAGGGGAAAAACAGTCAGTACTTC; CDR3aa: CATSSQGKNSQYF